These 24 T cell receptor beta chains were all obtained from the same sample, sequenced in a study of CD8 T cells in Susac syndrome. After extraction with the RNeasy kit, roughly 0.45 to 1 ug of the RNA was reverse transcribed using random hexamers. TCRdb analysed the immunoSEQ multiplex PCR reads with MiXCR anew, one entry per CDR3 protein. The sample includes some 240,000 distinct CDR3 sequences, roughly 95% of them seen just once. What was sequenced was CD4+ T cells from PBMCs. Receptor source: a human donor with Susac syndrome.

This clonotype is a singleton in its sample. The V gene is TRBV20-1, the J gene TRBJ2-7; D might be TRBD1 (5 bases). The V gene's germline CDR1 is DFQATT and CDR2 SNEGSKA (reference sequence). Trimming cost V 2 bases and J 6 bases, with 17 bases left between them. The CDR3 has 14 residues. The CDR3, as DNA: TGCAGTGCTAGAAGTGCAGGGCCATCCGCCGAGCAGTACTTC. Translating gives CSARSAGPSAEQYF.

The V gene is TRBV18, the J gene TRBJ2-5; a weak D match, TRBD2 (6 bases). This CDR3 has 14 amino acids. Germline V CDR1 and CDR2: KGHSH, LQKENI. The V end was cut by 0 bases, the J end by 4 bases, with 9 bases between. Here the CDR3 reads CASSPPGSPETQYF. The CDR3 nucleotides are TGTGCCAGCTCACCACCCGGGAGCCCAGAGACCCAGTACTTC.

The genes are TRBV7-9 and TRBJ1-2; a weak D match, TRBD1 (5 bases). V lost 6 bases and J lost 8, with 13 bases in between. The CDR3 has 12 residues. Germline loops: CDR1 SEHNR, CDR2 FQNEAQ (reference sequence). The DNA of the CDR3 is TGTGCCAGCAGTCGTGACAGCTGGGGCTACACCTTC. It codes for CASSRDSWGYTF.

The rearrangement links TRBV6-5 to TRBJ1-5; D unclear. The V gene lost 2 bases and the J gene lost 7 bases, with 15 bases spanning the gap. The CDR3 runs 15 residues. Germline CDR1 MNHEY, CDR2 SVGAGI. In nucleotides, the CDR3 is TGTGCCAGCAGTTACAGAGGAGGGCTGTCACAGCCCCAGCATTTT. Translating it yields CASSYRGGLSQPQHF.

This rearrangement joins TRBV29-1 to TRBJ2-5; tentative D call: TRBD2 (5 bases). CDR3 length equals 14 residues. V dropped 6 bases and J dropped 4 bases, with 18 bases sitting between them. Germline V gene lookup returns CDR1 SQVTM and CDR2 ANQGSEA. CDR3 coding DNA: TGCAGCGTAATCCGGGCCCCGGGGATAGAGACCCAGTACTTC. Its protein is CSVIRAPGIETQYF.

The rearrangement uses TRBV29-1 and TRBJ1-2; the D is unclear. The CDR3 contains 9 residues. Germline loops: CDR1 SQVTM, CDR2 ANQGSEA. The ends were cut back, 4 bases at V and 7 bases at J, with 4 bases in the middle. The CDR3 protein is CSVVVGYTF. CDR3 nucleotide sequence: TGCAGCGTTGTAGTTGGCTACACCTTC.

The chain carries TRBV18 and TRBJ2-1, with 8 bases aligning to TRBD2. After removal of 0 bases from V and 8 bases from J, the junction contained 15 bases not matched to a gene. Germline CDR1 reads KGHSH; CDR2 reads LQKENI. CDR3 length: 18 amino acids. The CDR3, as DNA: TGTGCCAGCTCACCACCGTCGACGGGAGGGCCCTTGTGGGATGAGCAGTTCTTC. It translates to CASSPPSTGGPLWDEQFF.

The sample holds one count of this clonotype. The chain uses TRBV5-1 and TRBJ2-5; TRBD1 matches at 8 bases. V gave up 4 bases and J gave up 3 bases; unmatched junction bases: 2. CDR3 length: 13 residues. Germline-derived CDR1 and CDR2 are SGHRS and YFSETQ. The CDR3 DNA reads as TGCGCCAGCAGCGGGACAGGAGAAGAGACCCAGTACTTC. Translation: CASSGTGEETQYF.

This chain connects TRBV4-1 to TRBJ1-1; D gene ambiguous. V lost 3 bases, J lost 0 bases, and 11 bases lay in between. The CDR3 has 15 residues. Germline V lookup: CDR1 MGHRA, CDR2 YSYEKL. This CDR3 reads CASSHIGSMNTEAFF. CDR3 DNA sequence: TGCGCCAGCAGCCACATCGGGTCCATGAACACTGAAGCTTTCTTT.

The rearrangement joins TRBV6-5 to TRBJ2-3; D uncertain. V shed 8 bases and J shed 4 bases, with 10 bases lying between them. CDR1 and CDR2 from the germline V gene are MNHEY and SVGAGI. The CDR3 contains 12 residues. CDR3 sequence: CASSPNSDTQYF. DNA of the CDR3: TGTGCCAGCTCCCCCAACTCAGATACGCAGTATTTT.

The chain combines TRBV28 with TRBJ2-2; 8 bases fit TRBD1. J gave up 6 bases and V 6 bases, and 9 bases lay outside the gene matches. CDR3 length equals 15 residues. CDR1 MDHEN and CDR2 SYDVKM come from the germline V gene. Here the CDR3 reads CASSSGQGVPGELFF. CDR3 nucleotides: TGTGCCAGCAGCTCAGGACAGGGTGTTCCCGGGGAGCTGTTTTTT.

The chain combines TRBV12-3 or TRBV12-4 with TRBJ2-3; D unclear. Trimming left V 3 bases short and J 2 bases short, with 9 bases between. This CDR3 region has 14 residues. The CDR3 DNA reads TGTGCCAGCAGTTTGTTGACTGACACAGATACGCAGTATTTT. Translation gives CASSLLTDTDTQYF.

This clonotype has a single count. The chain couples TRBV3-1 to TRBJ2-3, with D tentatively TRBD2 (5 bases). Germline CDR1 and CDR2: LGHDT and YNNKEL (reference sequence). Between the trimmed V and J ends, which lost 8 bases and 1 base, there was a span of 10 bases. This CDR3 is 13 amino acids long. The CDR3 region has the DNA TGTGCCAGCGGAGATAGCGGCACAGATACGCAGTATTTT. This sequence encodes CASGDSGTDTQYF.

The rearrangement links TRBV7-2 to TRBJ2-1; possible D gene TRBD2, 6 bases. V was clipped by 3 bases and J by 0 bases, with 9 bases between them. This CDR3 region has 15 residues. Germline V gives CDR1 SGHTA, CDR2 FQGNSA. CDR3 protein: CASSFRDSSYNEQFF. As DNA, the CDR3 is TGTGCCAGCAGCTTCCGGGACTCCTCCTACAATGAGCAGTTCTTC.

CDR3 DNA sequence: TGTGCCAGCAGCTTGGGACGACAGCTGCAAGAGACCCAGTACTTC. It translates to CASSLGRQLQETQYF. The chain uses TRBV7-9 and TRBJ2-5; the D gene could be TRBD1 or TRBD2 (5 bases each). The V and J ends lost 3 bases and 2 bases respectively, with 13 bases between them. Germline values: CDR1 SEHNR, CDR2 FQNEAQ (reference sequence). The CDR3 is 15 amino acids.

This sequence joins TRBV28 and TRBJ2-1; weak D call: TRBD2 (6 bases). The germline gives CDR1 MDHEN, CDR2 SYDVKM. The CDR3 is made up of 13 amino acids. Trimming shortened V by 7 bases and J by 8 bases, and 15 bases separated the two germline ends. Here the CDR3 DNA reads TGTGCCAGCACCGTGACTAGTACCGATGAGCAGTTCTTC. Amino acids: CASTVTSTDEQFF.

V gene TRBV18 combines with J gene TRBJ1-1, with 11 bases that match TRBD1. V gave up 1 base and J gave up 3 bases; unmatched junction bases: 7. CDR3 size: 17 residues. The germline V gene encodes CDR1 KGHSH and CDR2 LQKENI. The CDR3 sequence is CASSPRGTGGMDTEAFF. Here the CDR3 DNA reads TGTGCCAGCTCACCACGGGGGACAGGGGGGATGGACACTGAAGCTTTCTTT.

This clonotype was seen a single time. The chain uses TRBV20-1 and TRBJ2-1, with D possibly TRBD1 on 6 matching bases. From germline, CDR1 is DFQATT and CDR2 SNEGSKA (reference sequence). The CDR3 loop spans 17 amino acids. V was clipped by 3 bases and J by 3 bases, with 21 bases between them. The CDR3 sequence is CSARRTVPGLFYNEQFF. Written as DNA, the CDR3 is TGCAGTGCTAGGAGGACAGTTCCAGGACTTTTCTACAATGAGCAGTTCTTC.

J is TRBJ2-7 and V is TRBV20-1; a possible D gene is TRBD1 (7 bases). Germline V lookup: CDR1 DFQATT, CDR2 SNEGSKA (reference sequence). The CDR3 length is 14 residues. The germline V and J ends were trimmed by 5 bases and 2 bases, with 16 bases remaining between them. CDR3 nucleotides: TGCAGTGCTCCGAGGACAGGCGGGACCTACGAGCAGTACTTC. Translating it yields CSAPRTGGTYEQYF.

The chain links TRBV29-1 to TRBJ2-4; D remains ambiguous. There are 15 residues in the CDR3. Germline V gene lookup returns CDR1 SQVTM and CDR2 ANQGSEA. Deletions cut 0 bases from V and 6 bases from J, with 15 bases between. DNA of the CDR3: TGCAGCGTTGAAGATCGTAGTCAGACCAGAAACATTCAGTACTTC. It translates to CSVEDRSQTRNIQYF.

This clonotype was observed once. V and J are TRBV30 and TRBJ2-4; the D is unclear. Germline V gene data show CDR1 as GTSNPN and CDR2 as SVGIG (reference sequence). V was shortened by 0 bases and J by 9 bases, with 9 bases between the two germline ends. CDR3 size: 12 residues. The CDR3 loop is CAWSVTPAIQYF. The CDR3 DNA reads TGTGCCTGGAGTGTAACTCCAGCCATTCAGTACTTC.

The rearrangement joins TRBV4-1 to TRBJ2-1; D may be TRBD1 (7 bases). V shed 1 base and J shed 3 bases, with 16 bases lying between them. The CDR3 runs to 17 residues. The germline V gene encodes CDR1 MGHRA and CDR2 YSYEKL. DNA of the CDR3: TGCGCCAGCAGCCAAGTCCTGCAGGGGGGCTTCTACAATGAGCAGTTCTTC. This encodes CASSQVLQGGFYNEQFF.

The chain employs TRBV7-9 and TRBJ2-1; D tentatively reads TRBD1 or TRBD2 (9 bases each). Germline V gene data show CDR1 as SEHNR and CDR2 as FQNEAQ (reference sequence). Trimming pared 5 bases from V and 12 bases from J, leaving 26 bases between. This CDR3 contains 16 residues. The CDR3 sequence: CASSPTQTGGLAGQFF. CDR3 DNA sequence: TGTGCCAGCAGCCCTACCCAGACAGGGGGACTAGCCGGGCAGTTCTTC.

V and J are TRBV29-1 and TRBJ1-2; 7 bases align to TRBD1. CDR1 is SQVTM and CDR2 is ANQGSEA in the germline V gene. The J segment lost 8 bases and the V segment lost 7 bases, leaving 10 bases of the junction unmatched. The CDR3 contains 12 residues. This CDR3 is CSAYSTGRGYTF. The CDR3 coding sequence is TGCAGCGCTTACTCGACAGGGAGAGGCTACACCTTC.